This TCR beta chain derives from a study of CD8 T cells in ankylosing spondylitis. As the method for making TCR beta libraries, quantitative 5'-RACE with molecular barcodes was used. Each CDR3 protein gets one entry after TCRdb re-called the 5' RACE reads with MiXCR. Of approximately 28,000 distinct CDR3 sequences listed, approximately 7.9% are singletons. This clonotype was found many times. Its antigen is unknown. Trimming took 4 bases from V and 4 from J; bases not matched to a gene: 5. The CDR3 runs to 15 residues. CDR1 and CDR2 (germline): LGHNA, YSLEER. Findings and caveats of the study: Reactive arthritis synovial fluid and blood were previously reported to contain some motif variants. For ankylosing spondylitis blood, a TCR beta motif of seven to nine highly homologous variants appeared characteristic. Reportedly, significant enrichment of disease-linked clones occurred in matched ankylosing spondylitis synovial fluid.

J is TRBJ2-1 and V is TRBV4-3, with 9 bases identical to TRBD2. Material for sequencing was blood. The TCR comes from a male donor with ankylosing spondylitis or in good health (not recorded which). The CDR3 region has the DNA TGCGCCAGCAGCCTGCGAGCGGGAGGTTACAATGAGCAGTTCTTC. This translates into CASSLRAGGYNEQFF.